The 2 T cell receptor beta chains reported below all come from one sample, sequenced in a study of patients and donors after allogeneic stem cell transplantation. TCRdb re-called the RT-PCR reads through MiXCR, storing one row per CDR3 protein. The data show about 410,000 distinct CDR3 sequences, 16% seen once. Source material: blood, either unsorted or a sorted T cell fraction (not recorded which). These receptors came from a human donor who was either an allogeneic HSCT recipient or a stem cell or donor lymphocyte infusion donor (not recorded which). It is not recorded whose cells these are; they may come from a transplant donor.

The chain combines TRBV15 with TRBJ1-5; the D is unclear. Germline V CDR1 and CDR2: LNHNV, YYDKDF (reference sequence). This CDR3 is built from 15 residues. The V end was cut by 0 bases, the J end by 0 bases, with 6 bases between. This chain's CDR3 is CATSRDGSSNQPQHF. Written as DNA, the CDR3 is TGTGCCACCAGCAGAGATGGGAGTAGCAATCAGCCCCAGCATTTT.

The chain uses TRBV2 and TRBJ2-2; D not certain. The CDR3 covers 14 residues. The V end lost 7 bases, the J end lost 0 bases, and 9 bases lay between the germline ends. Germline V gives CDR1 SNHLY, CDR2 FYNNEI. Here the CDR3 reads CASTQTPNTGELFF. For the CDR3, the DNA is TGTGCCAGCACCCAGACACCGAACACCGGGGAGCTGTTTTTT.